This TCR beta chain came from a study of metastatic and nonmetastatic thyroid tumors. For the study at large: Comparison of repertoires was carried out across blood and tumor or nodule tissue from malignant and benign thyroid patients.

In the authors' workflow: Between-group CDR3 differences, defined by clinicopathological status, yielded a distant-metastasis classifier for papillary thyroid cancer. TCRdb reprocessed the PCR reads using MiXCR. The V and J calls reflect TCRdb's pipeline rather than the authors' work. This sample has 35,000 to 50,000 clones, with roughly 4% found just once. Patients were all untreated before their thyroid surgery. Overall study findings and caveats: The study reportedly found significantly higher TCR beta diversity in malignant thyroid tumors than benign nodules, in blood and tumor.

CDR3 length: 19 residues. Per the germline V gene, CDR1 is DFQATT and CDR2 is SNEGSKA (reference sequence). The trim removed 3 bases at V and 3 bases at J, leaving 13 bases unmatched. The sample holds many counts of this clone. Its antigen is unknown. Specimen: blood. This clonotype was obtained from a female donor with papillary thyroid cancer or a benign thyroid nodule (not recorded which). Some clones in this sample may be carry-over from other donors' samples. This chain uses TRBV20-1 with TRBJ2-1, with TRBD2 matching over 14 bases. The DNA of the CDR3 is TGCAGTGCTAGGAGGGCCGGGACTAGCGGGAGAGGGAACTACAATGAGCAGTTCTTC. This encodes CSARRAGTSGRGNYNEQFF.